These 27 T cell receptor beta chains share one sample of origin, sequenced in a study of CD8 T cells in ankylosing spondylitis (TCRdb year 2017). The research as a whole found: Blood from ankylosing spondylitis patients appeared to be characterized by a TCR beta motif composed of eight or nine highly homologous amino acid variants.

The library came from 5' RACE. The data were produced on an Illumina HiSeq 2500. TCRdb reanalyzed the raw reads on its own, using fastp at Q25 for trimming and MiXCR for clone calling, and kept in-frame beta chains. When rows share a CDR3 protein, they turn into one entry using the most common DNA and genes. This sample gives under 450,000 distinct CDR3 sequences in total; roughly 18% of them show up just once. The ten top clones hold approximately 0.97% of the sample. Antigen specificity for these receptors is unknown. Sequencing was carried out using blood, either unsorted or a sorted T cell fraction (not recorded which). Source of these receptors: a male donor with ankylosing spondylitis.

The chain combines TRBV5-1 with TRBJ1-2; 12 bases agree with TRBD1. Germline V gene sequence: CDR1 SGHRS, CDR2 YFSETQ. The CDR3 covers 16 residues. V was clipped by 0 bases and J by 7 bases; unmatched bases: 7. CDR3 sequence (DNA): TGCGCCAGCAGCTTGGACTCCGGGACAGGGGGCCTTGGCTACACCTTC. Translation gives CASSLDSGTGGLGYTF.

This chain uses TRBV12-3 or TRBV12-4 with TRBJ2-7; D is uncertain. The CDR3 loop spans 12 amino acids. The germline V and J ends were trimmed by 6 bases and 8 bases, with 14 bases remaining between them. As DNA, the CDR3 is TGTGCCAGCAGCCGAGGACCAATCCAGCAGTACTTC. It is translated as CASSRGPIQQYF.

This clonotype was observed a handful of times. The J gene is TRBJ2-1, the V gene TRBV29-1; perhaps D is TRBD1 or TRBD2 (7 bases each). The CDR3 is made up of 13 amino acids. Germline loops: CDR1 SQVTM, CDR2 ANQGSEA. The V gene lost 5 bases and the J gene lost 10 bases, with 18 bases spanning the gap. CDR3 sequence reads: CSVTPGGAREQFF. The CDR3, as DNA: TGCAGCGTTACCCCAGGGGGGGCGCGGGAGCAGTTCTTC.

The rearrangement joins TRBV20-1 to TRBJ2-3; D is perhaps TRBD1 or TRBD2 (5 bases each). The V end lost 5 bases, the J end lost 6 bases, and 18 bases lay between the germline ends. From germline, CDR1 is DFQATT and CDR2 SNEGSKA (reference sequence). The CDR3 totals 14 residues. CDR3 sequence: CSAAGDHLLDTQYF. CDR3 nucleotides: TGCAGTGCTGCCGGGGACCATTTATTGGATACGCAGTATTTT.

This clonotype appeared a few times. This chain joins TRBV5-1 and TRBJ2-7; 8 nucleotides agree with TRBD1. The CDR3 covers 14 residues. Germline CDR1 SGHRS, CDR2 YFSETQ. Trimming cost V 4 bases and J 7 bases; bases outside gene matches: 10. The CDR3 coding sequence is TGCGCCAGCAGCCCCGACAGGGGAACGGGAGAGCAGTACTTC. Its translation: CASSPDRGTGEQYF.

The chain links TRBV3-1 to TRBJ2-7; possible D gene TRBD1, 5 bases. Trimming took 1 base from V and 0 from J, leaving 10 bases between them. The CDR3 totals 15 residues. Looked up from germline, CDR1 is LGHDT and CDR2 is YNNKEL (reference sequence). The CDR3: CASSQGGSRSYEQYF. CDR3 coding DNA: TGTGCCAGCAGCCAAGGGGGCTCTCGCTCCTACGAGCAGTACTTC.

The rearrangement uses TRBV20-1 and TRBJ1-1; D gene uncertain. The germline V and J ends were trimmed by 3 bases and 4 bases, with 9 bases remaining between them. Germline V gene data show CDR1 as DFQATT and CDR2 as SNEGSKA (reference sequence). This CDR3 comprises 12 residues. This CDR3 reads CSASRSFTEAFF. In nucleotides, the CDR3 is TGCAGTGCTAGCAGGTCTTTCACTGAAGCTTTCTTT.

This clonotype was detected a few times. V usage is TRBV20-1 and J usage is TRBJ2-7; D ambiguous. V was trimmed by 0 bases and J by 4 bases, leaving 16 bases between them. The CDR3 consists of 15 residues. From germline, CDR1 is DFQATT and CDR2 SNEGSKA (reference sequence). The CDR3 loop is CSARDQVGSAYEQYF. The CDR3 nucleotides read TGCAGTGCTAGAGATCAAGTTGGTAGTGCGTACGAGCAGTACTTC.

The table lists this clonotype with many counts. The chain recombines TRBV19 with TRBJ1-3; no firm D call. V shed 6 bases and J shed 4 bases, with 7 bases lying between them. Germline V CDR1 and CDR2: LNHDA, SQIVND (reference sequence). There are 12 residues in the CDR3. The CDR3 DNA follows: TGTGCCAGTAGGACATCCGGAAACACCATATATTTT. Translating gives CASRTSGNTIYF.

This clonotype was picked up many times. The chain uses TRBV5-1 and TRBJ2-5; 10 bases match TRBD2. The CDR3 contains 15 residues. Looked up from germline, CDR1 is SGHRS and CDR2 is YFSETQ. The J segment lost 2 bases and the V segment lost 1 base, leaving 2 bases of the junction unmatched. Here the CDR3 reads CASSLTAGGQETQYF. In nucleotides, the CDR3 is TGCGCCAGCAGCTTGACAGCGGGGGGGCAAGAGACCCAGTACTTC.

The chain uses TRBV5-1 and TRBJ2-3, with 8 bases aligning to TRBD2. Germline V gives CDR1 SGHRS, CDR2 YFSETQ. J was trimmed by 2 bases and V by 2 bases; bases with no gene match: 4. CDR3 length: 15 residues. The CDR3 region is CASSLQRGYTDTQYF. Written as DNA, the CDR3 is TGCGCCAGCAGCTTACAGCGGGGGTACACAGATACGCAGTATTTT.

The chain has TRBV7-3 and TRBJ2-6, with D unresolved. V was clipped by 5 bases and J by 0 bases, with 8 bases between them. CDR3 size: 15 residues. Germline CDR1 reads SGHTA; CDR2 reads FQGTGA. The CDR3 region has the DNA TGTGCCAGCAGCCAAAGGGTCTCTGGGGCCAACGTCCTGACTTTC. Translating gives CASSQRVSGANVLTF.

This sequence joins TRBV15 and TRBJ2-7, with 9 positions matching TRBD1. Germline lookup yields CDR1 LNHNV and CDR2 YYDKDF (reference sequence). The J segment lost 3 bases and the V segment lost 5 bases, leaving 2 bases of the junction unmatched. The CDR3 length is 13 residues. The CDR3 DNA sequence: TGTGCCACCAGCCTGGACAGGGGCTACGAGCAGTACTTC. Its protein product is CATSLDRGYEQYF.

This clonotype was seen many times. This chain connects TRBV25-1 to TRBJ2-1; 7 bases are a match to TRBD2. Germline trimming cut 3 bases from V and 1 base from J; bases unmatched to any gene: 6. The CDR3 runs 16 residues. Germline CDR1 is MGHDK and CDR2 is SYGVNS. CDR3 sequence reads: CASSEGRGKSYNEQFF. DNA for the CDR3: TGTGCCAGCAGTGAGGGGCGGGGGAAATCCTACAATGAGCAGTTCTTC.

This clonotype turned up a few times. The chain couples TRBV11-2 to TRBJ1-1, with unresolved D. CDR1 SGHAT and CDR2 FQNNGV come from the germline V gene. This CDR3 has 14 amino acids. V shed 7 bases and J shed 5 bases, with 17 bases lying between them. The DNA of the CDR3 is TGTGCCAGCACACCCGGCCCCCCGGGGACTGAAGCTTTCTTT. Encoded protein: CASTPGPPGTEAFF.

The chain recombines TRBV6-1 with TRBJ2-5, with D possibly TRBD2 on 5 matching bases. CDR3 length: 16 residues. CDR1 MNHNS and CDR2 SASEGT come from the germline V gene. The V end lost 6 bases, the J end lost 2 bases, and 19 bases lay between the germline ends. The CDR3 DNA is TGTGCCAGCAGCCTAACCCTCAGGAGGAAGCAAGAGACCCAGTACTTC. Translation: CASSLTLRRKQETQYF.

As for this clonotype: The germline gene is not matched at one end of the junction; a read error may be the cause. The rearrangement joins TRBV20-1 to TRBJ2-1; 7 nucleotides match TRBD1. Looked up from germline, CDR1 is DFQATT and CDR2 is SNEGSKA (reference sequence). This CDR3 has 17 amino acids. In DNA form, the CDR3 reads TGCTGTGCTAGAGTCGGGACAGCCTACGGCTCCTACAATGAGCAGTTCTTC. Protein: CCARVGTAYGSYNEQFF.

The chain uses TRBV27 and TRBJ1-5, with D maybe TRBD1 (5 bases). The germline V gene has CDR1 MNHEY and CDR2 SMNVEV (reference sequence). Trimming removed 6 bases at V and 0 bases at J, with 21 bases between. This CDR3 region has 18 residues. CDR3 DNA: TGTGCCAGCAGCCTGGATGGAACAGGCGCTTATAGCAATCAGCCCCAGCATTTT. As protein: CASSLDGTGAYSNQPQHF.

The chain is built from TRBV24-1 and TRBJ2-1; 10 nucleotides match TRBD2. Germline values: CDR1 KGHDR, CDR2 SFDVKD. Unmatched junction bases numbered 14, after V lost 4 bases and J lost 12 bases. The CDR3 is made up of 16 amino acids. The CDR3 coding sequence is TGTGCCACCAGTGAAAATAGCGGGAGGCTTGGTAAATCGCAGTTCTTC. Translating it yields CATSENSGRLGKSQFF.

The V and J genes are TRBV2 and TRBJ2-1, with D possibly being TRBD2 (7 bases). The CDR3 has 11 amino acids. CDR1 is SNHLY and CDR2 is FYNNEI in the germline V gene. The V end was cut by 5 bases, the J end by 15 bases, with 14 bases between. The CDR3 DNA sequence: TGTGCCAGCAGTCCGACTAGGGGGGGGTTCTTC. As protein: CASSPTRGGFF.

This clonotype was found once. The genes are TRBV6-1 and TRBJ2-4; TRBD1 agrees at 7 bases. CDR3 length: 13 amino acids. CDR1 is MNHNS and CDR2 is SASEGT in the germline V gene. With V trimmed by 6 bases and J by 12 bases, 11 bases remained unmatched. The CDR3 nucleotides read TGTGCCAGCAGCCCGGACAGGTCGCACACTCAGTACTTC. Its translation: CASSPDRSHTQYF.

The gene calls are TRBV19 and TRBJ1-5, with D tentatively TRBD1 (5 bases). The CDR3 has 14 amino acids. Trimming removed 3 bases at V and 5 bases at J, with 11 bases between. Germline lookup yields CDR1 LNHDA and CDR2 SQIVND (reference sequence). The CDR3: CASSMGVGDQPQHF. Here the CDR3 DNA reads TGTGCCAGTAGTATGGGGGTTGGGGATCAGCCCCAGCATTTT.

The chain is built from TRBV6-2 or TRBV6-3 and TRBJ2-5; TRBD2 might be the D (5 bases). The CDR3 runs 13 residues. Between the trimmed V and J ends, which lost 6 bases and 0 bases, there was a span of 8 bases. CDR1 is MNHEY, CDR2 SVGEGT, per germline. CDR3 nucleotide sequence: TGTGCCAGCAGACCGACTAACCAAGAGACCCAGTACTTC. Residues: CASRPTNQETQYF.

The chain carries TRBV7-3 and TRBJ2-3, with D possibly TRBD2 on 6 matching bases. In germline, CDR1 is SGHTA, CDR2 FQGTGA. V dropped 3 bases and J dropped 2 bases, with 12 bases sitting between them. The length of the CDR3 is 15 residues. This CDR3 is CASSFFAGPTDTQYF. In DNA form, the CDR3 reads TGTGCCAGCAGCTTTTTTGCGGGGCCCACAGATACGCAGTATTTT. Drawing the rest from reference TRBV7-3 and TRBJ2-3, the complete variable domain is GAGVSQTPSNKVTEKGKYVELRCDPISGHTALYWYRQSLGQGPEFLIYFQGTGAADDSGLPNDRFFAVRPEGSVSTLKIQRTERGDSAVYLCASSFFAGPTDTQYFGPGTRLTVL.

V usage is TRBV15 and J usage is TRBJ1-2; possible D gene TRBD1, 5 bases. With 1 base removed from V and 7 bases from J, the gap between germline ends came to 19 bases. This CDR3 spans 16 amino acids. The germline V gene has CDR1 LNHNV and CDR2 YYDKDF (reference sequence). In nucleotides, the CDR3 is TGTGCCACCAGCAGAGGATCCGGGGGGACGGCTGGTGGCTACACCTTC. It specifies CATSRGSGGTAGGYTF. Full variable domain (rest looked up from reference TRBV15 and TRBJ1-2): DAMVIQNPRYQVTQFGKPVTLSCSQTLNHNVMYWYQQKSSQAPKLLFHYYDKDFNNEADTPDNFQSRRPNTSFCFLDIRSPGLGDTAMYLCATSRGSGGTAGGYTFGSGTRLTVV.

The rearrangement links TRBV5-1 to TRBJ1-4; D uncertain. Trimming stripped 0 bases from V and 10 bases from J, with 7 bases between. The CDR3 is 12 residues long. Germline CDR1 is SGHRS and CDR2 is YFSETQ. The CDR3 DNA follows: TGCGCCAGCAGCTTGGGTGAAGGAAAACTGTTTTTT. Translated: CASSLGEGKLFF.

This clonotype was seen more than once but under ten times. The chain employs TRBV20-1 and TRBJ1-2; 7 bases are a match to TRBD1. Germline V gene lookup returns CDR1 DFQATT and CDR2 SNEGSKA (reference sequence). This CDR3 has 14 amino acids. The V gene end was trimmed by 4 bases and the J gene end by 4 bases; junction bases not matched to a gene: 9. CDR3 amino acids: CSAKNRGGSYGYTF. The CDR3, as DNA: TGCAGTGCTAAAAACAGGGGAGGAAGCTATGGCTACACCTTC.